This T cell receptor beta chain was recovered during a study of blood T cell repertoires in COVID-19. The protocol was immunoSEQ multiplex PCR, while the TCRdb copy is restricted to in-frame clones and leaves out a portion. The top ten clones hold 17% of a sample with 100,000 to 150,000 clones, 81% of them seen once. This CDR3 is 14 amino acids long. Germline loops: CDR1 SGHNT, CDR2 YENEEA. V lost 8 bases and J 1 base, leaving 15 bases between the germline ends. The rearrangement uses TRBV11-3 and TRBJ2-7, with D perhaps matching TRBD1 (6 bases). The material sequenced was peripheral blood. The TCR was taken from a young man with COVID-19, enrolled during active disease. CDR3: CASGSGQLSYEQYF. The CDR3 coding sequence is TGTGCCAGCGGCTCTGGACAGCTATCCTACGAGCAGTACTTC.